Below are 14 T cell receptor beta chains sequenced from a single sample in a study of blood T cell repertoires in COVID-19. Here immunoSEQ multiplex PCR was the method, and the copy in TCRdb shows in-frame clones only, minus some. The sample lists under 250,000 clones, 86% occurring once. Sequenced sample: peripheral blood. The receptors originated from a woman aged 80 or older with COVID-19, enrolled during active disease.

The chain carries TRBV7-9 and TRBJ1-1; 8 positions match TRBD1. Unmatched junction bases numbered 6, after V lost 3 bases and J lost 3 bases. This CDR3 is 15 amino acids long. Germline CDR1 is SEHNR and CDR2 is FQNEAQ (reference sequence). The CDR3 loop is CASSFGDRSYTEAFF. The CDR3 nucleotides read TGTGCCAGCAGCTTTGGGGACAGGAGCTACACTGAAGCTTTCTTT. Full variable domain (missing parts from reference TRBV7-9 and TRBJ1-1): DTGVSQNPRHKITKRGQNVTFRCDPISEHNRLYWYRQTLGQGPEFLTYFQNEAQLEKSRLLSDRFSAERPKGSFSTLEIQRTEQGDSAMYLCASSFGDRSYTEAFFGQGTRLTVV.

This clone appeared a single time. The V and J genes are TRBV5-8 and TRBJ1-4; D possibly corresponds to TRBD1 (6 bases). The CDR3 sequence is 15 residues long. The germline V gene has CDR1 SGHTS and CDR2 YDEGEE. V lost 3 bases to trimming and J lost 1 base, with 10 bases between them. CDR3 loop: CASSYGGLTNEKLFF. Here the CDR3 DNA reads TGTGCCAGCAGCTACGGGGGGCTAACTAATGAAAAACTGTTTTTT.

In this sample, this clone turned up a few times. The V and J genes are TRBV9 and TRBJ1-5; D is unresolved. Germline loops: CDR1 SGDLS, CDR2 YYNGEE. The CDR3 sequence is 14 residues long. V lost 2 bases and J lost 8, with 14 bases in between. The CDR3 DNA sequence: TGTGCCAGCAGCGTCGGAGGGTCTGGGGAGCCCCAGCATTTT. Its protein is CASSVGGSGEPQHF.

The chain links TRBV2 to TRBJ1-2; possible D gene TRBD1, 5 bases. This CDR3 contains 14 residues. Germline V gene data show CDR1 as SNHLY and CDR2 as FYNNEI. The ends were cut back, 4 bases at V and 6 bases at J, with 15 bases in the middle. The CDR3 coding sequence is TGTGCCAGCAGTGTGCGGTGGGGGGAAGATGGCTACACCTTC. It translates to CASSVRWGEDGYTF.

The CDR3 DNA is TGTGCCAGCAGCCAGCAGGACAGTACCCGGCAGTACGTC. It codes for CASSQQDSTRQYV. The chain is built from TRBV5-5 and TRBJ2-7, with TRBD1 as a possible D gene (6 bases). The V end was cut by 4 bases, the J end by 9 bases, with 17 bases between. The CDR3 is 13 residues long. Germline values: CDR1 SGHKS, CDR2 YYEKEE (reference sequence).

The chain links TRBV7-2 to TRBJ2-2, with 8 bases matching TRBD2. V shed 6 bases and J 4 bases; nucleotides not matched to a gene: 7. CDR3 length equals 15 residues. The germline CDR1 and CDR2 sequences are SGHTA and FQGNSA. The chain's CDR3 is CASSTGGPVTGELFF. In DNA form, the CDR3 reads TGTGCCAGCAGTACGGGGGGGCCTGTCACCGGGGAGCTGTTTTTT.

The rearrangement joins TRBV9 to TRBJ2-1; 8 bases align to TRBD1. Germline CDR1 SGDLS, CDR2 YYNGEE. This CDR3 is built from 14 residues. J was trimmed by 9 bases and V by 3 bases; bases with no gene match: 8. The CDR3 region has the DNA TGTGCCAGCAGCGCCCGGACAGGGTACGCTGAGCAGTTCTTC. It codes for CASSARTGYAEQFF.

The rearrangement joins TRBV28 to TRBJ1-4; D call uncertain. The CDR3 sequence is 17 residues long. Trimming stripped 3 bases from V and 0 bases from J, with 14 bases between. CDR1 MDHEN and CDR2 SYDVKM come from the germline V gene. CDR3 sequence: CASSFGFPSSTNEKLFF. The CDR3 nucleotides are TGTGCCAGCAGTTTCGGGTTTCCCTCTTCAACTAATGAAAAACTGTTTTTT.

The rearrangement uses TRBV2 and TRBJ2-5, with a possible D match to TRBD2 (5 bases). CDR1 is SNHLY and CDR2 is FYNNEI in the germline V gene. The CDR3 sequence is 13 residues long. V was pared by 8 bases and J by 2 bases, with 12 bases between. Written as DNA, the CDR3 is TGTGCCAGCGGGCCGAGCGGACAAGAGACCCAGTACTTC. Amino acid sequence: CASGPSGQETQYF.

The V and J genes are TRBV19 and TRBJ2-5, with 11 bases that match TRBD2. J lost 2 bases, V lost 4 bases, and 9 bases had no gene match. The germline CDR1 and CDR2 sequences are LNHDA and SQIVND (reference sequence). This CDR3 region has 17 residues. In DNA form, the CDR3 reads TGTGCCAGTAGTAGAGGAGGGACTAGCGGCGTACAAGAGACCCAGTACTTC. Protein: CASSRGGTSGVQETQYF.

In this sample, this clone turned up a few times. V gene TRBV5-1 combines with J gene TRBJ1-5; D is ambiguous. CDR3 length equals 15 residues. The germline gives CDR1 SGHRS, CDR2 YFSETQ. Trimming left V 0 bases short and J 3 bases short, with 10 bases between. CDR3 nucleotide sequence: TGCGCCAGCAGCTTGGGAGGGAAGATCAATCAGCCCCAGCATTTT. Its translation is CASSLGGKINQPQHF. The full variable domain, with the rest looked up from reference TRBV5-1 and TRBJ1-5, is KAGVTQTPRYLIKTRGQQVTLSCSPISGHRSVSWYQQTPGQGLQFLFEYFSETQRNKGNFPGRFSGRQFSNSRSEMNVSTLELGDSALYLCASSLGGKINQPQHFGDGTRLSIL.

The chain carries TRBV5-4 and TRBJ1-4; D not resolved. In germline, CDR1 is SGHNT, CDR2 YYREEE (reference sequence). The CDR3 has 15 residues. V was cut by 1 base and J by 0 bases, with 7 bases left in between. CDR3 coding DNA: TGTGCCAGCAGCTTGAGGACTGCAACTAATGAAAAACTGTTTTTT. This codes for CASSLRTATNEKLFF.

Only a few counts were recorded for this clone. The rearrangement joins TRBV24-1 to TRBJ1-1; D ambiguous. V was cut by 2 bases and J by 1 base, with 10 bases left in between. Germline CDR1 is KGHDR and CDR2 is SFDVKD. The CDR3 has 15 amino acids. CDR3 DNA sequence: TGTGCCACCAGTGATTCCTACGCAGGGAACACTGAAGCTTTCTTT. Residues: CATSDSYAGNTEAFF.

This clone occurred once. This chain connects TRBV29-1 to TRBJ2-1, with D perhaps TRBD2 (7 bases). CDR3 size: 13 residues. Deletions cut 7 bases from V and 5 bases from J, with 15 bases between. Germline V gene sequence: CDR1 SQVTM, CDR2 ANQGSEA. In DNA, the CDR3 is TGCAGCGCCGGGGGGCTTCCGGACAATGAGCAGTTCTTC. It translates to CSAGGLPDNEQFF.